This T cell receptor (beta chain) was retrieved from a study of OX40 agonist ivuxolimab in advanced cancers. Study-level background: Patients received ivuxolimab, an intravenous treatment, every 2 weeks at 0.01 to 10 mg/kg.

Study findings and constraints: More expanded clones were seen, on average, in CD8+ T cells than in CD4+.

This clone appeared a single time. Antigen: not known. The CDR3 is 15 amino acids. The germline V and J ends were trimmed by 5 bases and 1 base, with 13 bases remaining between them. Germline V gene sequence: CDR1 SGHVS, CDR2 FNYEAQ. The data were produced by immunoSEQ multiplex PCR, yet TCRdb's version contains in-frame clones alone and is incomplete. The sample contains over 65,000 clones, about 86% of which appear only once. Sequences were derived from CD4+ or CD8+ T cells sorted from blood, sampled in a trial of the OX40 agonist ivuxolimab. This receptor was taken from an adult with an advanced solid tumor such as melanoma, head and neck, liver or kidney cancer. The chain recombines TRBV7-6 with TRBJ2-3; tentatively, D is TRBD1 (5 bases). CDR3 loop: CASSPWGDRTDTQYF. The CDR3 DNA sequence: TGTGCCAGCAGCCCTTGGGGCGACCGCACAGATACGCAGTATTTT.